What follows describes a single T cell receptor (beta chain). Since a much larger clone is just one base distant, this may be a read error. With 8 bases removed from V and 7 bases from J, the gap between germline ends came to 19 bases. This CDR3 region has 13 residues. Via MiXCR, TCRdb re-called the PCR reads, giving one row per CDR3 protein. The sample has about 640,000 distinct CDR3 sequences; 20% are singletons. The data derive from a study of molecular identifiers for immune sequencing clone quantification. Sequenced: naive CD8+ T cells from blood, with Jurkat cell RNA spiked in. Regarding subset: FACS-sorted CD8+CD4-CCR7+CD45RA+ naive T cells. This chain links TRBV5-3 with TRBJ2-7; D call uncertain. TRBV5-3 is an ORF for which the function is uncertain. This clonotype was sampled from a human donor in good health. Some libraries in this study had Jurkat cell RNA spiked in. The CDR3 nucleotides are TGTGCCAGCAGGCCAAGAGGCTTTCAGGAGCAGTACTTC. It encodes CASRPRGFQEQYF.